This record looks at one TCR beta chain sequence and its context. Antigen unknown. This sample includes further DNA sequences coding for the same CDR3. This entry is derived from a study of CD8+ T cells in alopecia areata. Study-wide results and caveats: With patients, TCR sharing proved less clear than in mice, a difference possibly related to HLA. Affected scalp, especially in alopecia totalis/universalis, had a higher clonality than normal scalp did. Resident alphabeta T cells of normal skin are also sequenced in scalp samples.

Following extraction, RNA underwent reverse transcription to cDNA, which served as the sequencing template. Sequencing used immunoSEQ multiplex PCR; TCRdb keeps in-frame clones, though not all of them. Found here are some 200,000 clones, 50% to 70% of them singletons; the top ten hold roughly 14%. Alopecia areata patients provided lesional scalp punch biopsies and peripheral blood, both collected for the study. Looked up from germline, CDR1 is GTSNPN and CDR2 is SVGIG (reference sequence). V lost 5 bases, J lost 2 bases, and 3 bases stayed unmatched. This CDR3 contains 14 residues. The rearrangement joins TRBV30 to TRBJ1-5; 10 bases are shared with TRBD1. The sequencing here drew on CD4+ T cells sorted from blood, taken at week 0. This TCR was sampled from a human donor with alopecia areata. The CDR3 reads CAWSGTGGNQPQHF. CDR3 coding DNA: TGTGCCTGGTCCGGGACAGGGGGCAATCAGCCCCAGCATTTT.